This T cell receptor (beta chain) was profiled in a study of CD8+ T cells in alopecia areata. Specified treatment: oral pan-JAK inhibitor, 5-10 mg twice daily. Specimens obtained from alopecia areata patients comprised lesional scalp punch biopsies and peripheral blood. About this clone: Its antigen remains unknown.

The authors extracted RNA and reverse transcribed it into cDNA as the sequencing template. TCRdb's copy holds only in-frame clones and misses some; the assay was immunoSEQ multiplex PCR. In the table there are 80,000 to 100,000 clones, around 44% of which are singletons. Overall study results and limits: Under tofacitinib, numerous expanded lesional clonotypes remained detectable in scalp and blood. Tofacitinib significantly lowered scalp clonality and expanded CD8+ clones among the top 100.

V was clipped by 3 bases and J by 6 bases, with 23 bases between them. The CDR3 totals 17 residues. Germline CDR1 and CDR2: PRHDT and FYEKMQ (reference sequence). The material sequenced was CD8+ T cells sorted from blood, taken at week 24, from a patient treated with tofacitinib. The receptor comes from a human donor with alopecia areata. This chain uses TRBV13 with TRBJ1-1; weak D call: TRBD1 (6 bases). The CDR3 loop reads CASSLSGQSGFGAEAFF. The CDR3 DNA sequence: TGTGCCAGCAGCTTGTCGGGACAAAGCGGGTTTGGCGCTGAAGCTTTCTTT.